A selection of T cell receptor beta chains follows, all from one sample in a study of T cells after yellow fever vaccination. TCRdb fed the 5' RACE reads into MiXCR, producing one record per CDR3 protein. This sample has 500,000 to 650,000 distinct CDR3 sequences, with less than 15% found just once. This specimen consisted of PBMCs, obtained on the day of the yellow fever booster vaccination. Receptors originate from a man under 40 who received the YFV17D yellow fever vaccine. Each CDR3 is given with its conserved first and last residue. The order of the fields is J gene, D gene, V gene, clone size, CDR3 DNA, CDR3 protein. D genes are given only for firm matches. Clone size, where shown, is once, few, many, or a class for clones that have expanded.

j_call: TRBJ2-3; d_call: NA; v_call: TRBV10-2; clone_size: few; cdr3_nt: TGCGCCAGCAGTGATGTCGGGCTCCGGGGGAGCGAAGGCACAGATACGCAGTATTTT; cdr3_aa: CASSDVGLRGSEGTDTQYF
j_call: TRBJ2-7; d_call: NA; v_call: TRBV23-1; clone_size: few; cdr3_nt: TGCGCCAGCAGTTCCCCCTGGGGGGGCAGGGGAGACGAGCAGTACTTC; cdr3_aa: CASSSPWGGRGDEQYF
j_call: TRBJ2-1; d_call: TRBD2; v_call: TRBV7-2; clone_size: NA; cdr3_nt: TGTGCCAGCAGGTGGGCTAGCGGGAGCGAAACCTACAATGAGCAGTTCTTC; cdr3_aa: CASRWASGSETYNEQFF
j_call: TRBJ2-1; d_call: NA; v_call: TRBV5-1; clone_size: many; cdr3_nt: TGCGCCAGCAATACTGGCAGCTCCTACAATGAGCAGTTCTTC; cdr3_aa: CASNTGSSYNEQFF
j_call: TRBJ2-7; d_call: NA; v_call: TRBV5-1; clone_size: NA; cdr3_nt: TGCGCCAGCAGCTTGGCCGGACCCACGGGCGAGCAGTACTTC; cdr3_aa: CASSLAGPTGEQYF
j_call: TRBJ1-1; d_call: NA; v_call: TRBV28; clone_size: NA; cdr3_nt: TGTGCCAGCAGGCCCCCGGGAGGGGACACTGAAGCTTTCTTT; cdr3_aa: CASRPPGGDTEAFF
j_call: TRBJ2-7; d_call: NA; v_call: TRBV20-1; clone_size: NA; cdr3_nt: TGCAGTGCTAGATTTAGGGGCGGCGAGCAGTACTTC; cdr3_aa: CSARFRGGEQYF
j_call: TRBJ2-1; d_call: TRBD2; v_call: TRBV12-3/TRBV12-4; clone_size: NA; cdr3_nt: TGTGCCAGCAGTCACGCCTCCCGACTAGCGGGAGTGGATGAGCAGTTCTTC; cdr3_aa: CASSHASRLAGVDEQFF
j_call: TRBJ1-4; d_call: TRBD1; v_call: TRBV11-2; clone_size: NA; cdr3_nt: TGTGCCAGCAGCTTAGAGTACGGACAGGCAACTAATGAAAAACTGTTTTTT; cdr3_aa: CASSLEYGQATNEKLFF
j_call: TRBJ2-5; d_call: NA; v_call: TRBV15; clone_size: NA; cdr3_nt: TGTGCCACCAGCTTCCCTGGCGGGAACCGGGAGACCCAGTACTTC; cdr3_aa: CATSFPGGNRETQYF
j_call: TRBJ1-1; d_call: TRBD1; v_call: TRBV2; clone_size: few; cdr3_nt: TGTGCCAGCAGTGTTACAGGGGGCGCGTTGAGAACTGAAGCTTTCTTT; cdr3_aa: CASSVTGGALRTEAFF
j_call: TRBJ1-5; d_call: NA; v_call: TRBV12-3/TRBV12-4; clone_size: NA; cdr3_nt: TGTGCCAGCAGACCTGGACGGACTAATCAGCCCCAGCATTTT; cdr3_aa: CASRPGRTNQPQHF
j_call: TRBJ2-5; d_call: NA; v_call: TRBV4-2; clone_size: few; cdr3_nt: TGTGCCAGCAATAACAGGGATCAAGAGACCCAGTACTTC; cdr3_aa: CASNNRDQETQYF
j_call: TRBJ2-7; d_call: TRBD1; v_call: TRBV5-1; clone_size: many; cdr3_nt: TGCGCCAGCAGCACGGGACAGGCGACCTACGAGCAGTACTTC; cdr3_aa: CASSTGQATYEQYF
j_call: TRBJ2-7; d_call: NA; v_call: TRBV12-3/TRBV12-4; clone_size: few; cdr3_nt: TGTGCCAGTCAGGGCGCCTACGAGCAGTACTTC; cdr3_aa: CASQGAYEQYF
j_call: TRBJ2-3; d_call: TRBD1; v_call: TRBV20-1; clone_size: NA; cdr3_nt: TGCAGTGCTAGCAGTTGGCAGGGGGACACAGATACGCAGTATTTT; cdr3_aa: CSASSWQGDTDTQYF
j_call: TRBJ2-5; d_call: NA; v_call: TRBV6-2/TRBV6-3; clone_size: many; cdr3_nt: TGTGCCAGCGCACCCTCCGAAGAGACCCAGTACTTC; cdr3_aa: CASAPSEETQYF
j_call: TRBJ2-1; d_call: NA; v_call: TRBV7-9; clone_size: few; cdr3_nt: TGTGCCAGCAGCTCAGACGCAGGGGTCAATGAGCAGTTCTTC; cdr3_aa: CASSSDAGVNEQFF
j_call: TRBJ2-1; d_call: TRBD1; v_call: TRBV10-2; clone_size: few; cdr3_nt: TGCGCCAGCACTCAGGGACAGGTCAATGAGCAGTTCTTC; cdr3_aa: CASTQGQVNEQFF
j_call: TRBJ2-7; d_call: NA; v_call: TRBV3-1; clone_size: many; cdr3_nt: TGTGCCAGCAGCCAAGAGACAGTTAATGAGCAGTACTTC; cdr3_aa: CASSQETVNEQYF
j_call: TRBJ2-3; d_call: TRBD2; v_call: TRBV7-9; clone_size: NA; cdr3_nt: TGTGCCAGCAGAATCGGGACTAGTGGTACAGATACGCAGTATTTT; cdr3_aa: CASRIGTSGTDTQYF
j_call: TRBJ2-7; d_call: TRBD1; v_call: TRBV12-3/TRBV12-4; clone_size: NA; cdr3_nt: TGTGCCAGCACCCAAAGGGGGCCGCGGGACGAGCAGTACTTC; cdr3_aa: CASTQRGPRDEQYF
j_call: TRBJ2-7; d_call: TRBD1; v_call: TRBV18; clone_size: many; cdr3_nt: TGTGCCAGCGCCGATCCTCCAGGGGGTGCGGACGAGCAGTACTTC; cdr3_aa: CASADPPGGADEQYF
j_call: TRBJ2-3; d_call: NA; v_call: TRBV28; clone_size: few; cdr3_nt: TGTGCCAGCACCTCCCGGGACCCCGGTCGGGATACGCAGTATTTT; cdr3_aa: CASTSRDPGRDTQYF
j_call: TRBJ2-7; d_call: TRBD1; v_call: TRBV27; clone_size: few; cdr3_nt: TGTGCCAGCGGAAGACAGGGGACCCACGAGCAGTACTTC; cdr3_aa: CASGRQGTHEQYF